Below are 9 T cell receptor beta chains sequenced from a single sample in a study of CD8+CD57+ T cells in acquired aplastic anemia. Before being chosen for sequencing, patients had shown CD8+CD57+ cell expansion by flow cytometry. CDR3 and TCR beta VDJ profiling relied on a genomic DNA template. TCRdb ran MiXCR on the reads and lists one entry per CDR3 protein. The table lists about 200,000 distinct CDR3 sequences, about half of them singletons. The specimen was sorted CD4+, CD8+, or CD8+CD57+ T cells (not recorded which) from PBMCs. These receptor sequences come from a human donor with aplastic anemia.

J is TRBJ1-5 and V is TRBV7-6; D unresolved. Germline CDR1 reads SGHVS; CDR2 reads FNYEAQ. Trimming pared 5 bases from V and 0 bases from J, leaving 11 bases between. The CDR3 totals 15 residues. The CDR3: CASSASTGSNQPQHF. For the CDR3, the DNA is TGTGCCAGCAGCGCGTCGACTGGTAGCAATCAGCCCCAGCATTTT.

The CDR3, as DNA: TGTGCCAGCAGTGACAATCCTGGTCCTGCCTACGAGCAGTACTTC. Its protein product is CASSDNPGPAYEQYF. The chain carries TRBV6-4 and TRBJ2-7; D is unresolved. CDR1 and CDR2 (germline): MRHNA, SNTAGT. The CDR3 sequence is 15 residues long. V was cut by 2 bases and J by 2 bases, with 13 bases left in between.

This clonotype has at least ten counts. The J gene is TRBJ2-6, the V gene TRBV7-9, with D perhaps TRBD1 (5 bases). The ends were cut back, 5 bases at V and 0 bases at J, with 14 bases in the middle. The germline V gene has CDR1 SEHNR and CDR2 FQNEAQ (reference sequence). The CDR3 runs to 17 residues. The DNA of the CDR3 is TGTGCCAGCAGCCTAGGGGCAGGGCTCTCTGGGGCCAACGTCCTGACTTTC. Protein: CASSLGAGLSGANVLTF.

This clonotype was seen repeatedly, ten times or more. The chain joins TRBV3-1 to TRBJ2-1; 7 bases are a match to TRBD1. Germline CDR1 and CDR2: LGHDT and YNNKEL (reference sequence). V shed 1 base, J shed 5 bases, and the junction held 2 bases outside the gene matches. This CDR3 comprises 14 residues. CDR3 sequence: CASSQVDRDNEQFF. In nucleotides, the CDR3 is TGTGCCAGCAGCCAAGTTGACAGGGACAATGAGCAGTTCTTC.

Note on this clonotype: A read error is possible here, since a much larger clone lies one base away. CDR3 nucleotides: TGTGCCAGCAGCTTAGCGGTTGATAGCGGGGGCACAGATACGCAGTATTTT. Encoded protein: CASSLAVDSGGTDTQYF. V and J are TRBV7-2 and TRBJ2-3, with 8 nucleotides matching TRBD2. This CDR3 has 17 amino acids. CDR1 SGHTA and CDR2 FQGNSA come from the germline V gene. The V and J ends lost 0 bases and 1 base, in that order; junction bases with no gene match: 6. The complete variable domain, with remaining parts taken from reference TRBV7-2 and TRBJ2-3, reads GAGVSQSPSNKVTEKGKDVELRCDPISGHTALYWYRQSLGQGLEFLIYFQGNSAPDKSGLPSDRFSAERTGGSVSTLTIQRTQQEDSAVYLCASSLAVDSGGTDTQYFGPGTRLTVL.

This clonotype was picked up many times. The junction departs from germline at one end; a sequencing error may be responsible. The gene calls are TRBV7-7 and TRBJ2-5; 8 nucleotides agree with TRBD1. The CDR3 consists of 15 residues. From germline, CDR1 is SSHAT and CDR2 FNYEAQ (reference sequence). Here the CDR3 DNA reads TGTGCTAGCAGCCTCGACAGGGGAGGCGCAGAGACCCAGTACTTC. It codes for CASSLDRGGAETQYF.

The gene calls are TRBV29-1 and TRBJ2-3; D is undetermined. Per germline, CDR1 SQVTM and CDR2 ANQGSEA. Trimming took 7 bases from V and 2 from J, leaving 10 bases between them. The CDR3 runs to 12 residues. The CDR3 reads CSGILNTDTQYF. As DNA, the CDR3 is TGCAGCGGTATATTGAACACAGATACGCAGTATTTT.

This rearrangement joins TRBV10-1 to TRBJ1-1; D gene unclear. This CDR3 contains 13 residues. Germline CDR1 reads WNHNN; CDR2 reads SYGVQD (reference sequence). V was cut by 0 bases and J by 3 bases, with 5 bases left in between. The DNA of the CDR3 is TGCGCCAGCAGTGAGTCCAGATACACTGAAGCTTTCTTT. Translation: CASSESRYTEAFF.

This clonotype was found many times. This chain connects TRBV6-5 to TRBJ1-1; D is unresolved. V gave up 7 bases and J gave up 1 base, with 10 bases separating them. Germline CDR1 is MNHEY and CDR2 is SVGAGI. The CDR3 totals 13 residues. The CDR3 protein is CASKVDTNTEAFF. In nucleotides, the CDR3 is TGTGCCAGCAAGGTGGATACGAACACTGAAGCTTTCTTT.